The 7 T cell receptor beta chains listed next were all sequenced from one sample in a study of T-cell reconstitution after alpha-beta-depleted transplantation in children. A library of TCRbeta sequences, prepared with unique molecular identifiers, was generated. From the PCR reads, TCRdb called clonotypes with MiXCR, one entry per CDR3 protein. Of around 580,000 distinct CDR3 sequences listed, under 30% are singletons. The sequencing used PBMCs, mostly from graft donor cells, collected 360 days after TCRalphabeta/CD19-depleted stem cell transplant. All receptors derive from a boy younger than two who had a stem cell transplant for acute myeloid leukemia, so the T cells may come from the graft donor.

In this sample, this clonotype turned up a few times. The chain uses TRBV7-3 and TRBJ2-2, with TRBD1 as a possible D gene (6 bases). Germline assignment: CDR1 SGHTA and CDR2 FQGTGA. Trimming took 0 bases from V and 2 from J, leaving 13 bases between them. The CDR3 runs to 17 residues. CDR3 bases: TGTGCCAGCAGCTTAACGGTCCGAGGGGGAAACACCGGGGAGCTGTTTTTT. Its translation is CASSLTVRGGNTGELFF.

The sample holds a few counts of this clonotype. This chain joins TRBV11-2 and TRBJ2-2; TRBD1 matches 7 bases. After removal of 5 bases from V and 6 bases from J, the junction contained 9 bases not matched to a gene. The CDR3 length is 15 residues. Germline CDR1 is SGHAT and CDR2 is FQNNGV. CDR3 in amino acids: CASSGGQVDPGELFF. DNA of the CDR3: TGTGCCAGCAGCGGAGGACAGGTCGACCCCGGGGAGCTGTTTTTT.

The chain is built from TRBV7-2 and TRBJ2-7; D perhaps matches TRBD1 (6 bases). Looked up from germline, CDR1 is SGHTA and CDR2 is FQGNSA. This CDR3 is built from 14 residues. Trimming took 3 bases from V and 2 from J, leaving 11 bases between them. CDR3 sequence: CASSFSGTTYEQYV. CDR3 DNA sequence: TGTGCCAGCAGCTTTTCCGGGACAACCTACGAGCAGTACGTC.

The CDR3 region is CASSFSRQGGRYGYTF. The CDR3 DNA follows: TGTGCCAGCAGTTTCTCCCGACAGGGGGGGAGGTATGGCTACACCTTC. V is TRBV12-3 or TRBV12-4 and J is TRBJ1-2; 9 bases map to TRBD1. V shed 3 bases and J 5 bases; nucleotides not matched to a gene: 10. CDR3 length equals 16 residues.

This clonotype has ten or more counts. The chain has TRBV5-1 and TRBJ1-2; 7 bases align to TRBD1. Looked up from germline, CDR1 is SGHRS and CDR2 is YFSETQ. V shed 4 bases and J 8 bases; nucleotides not matched to a gene: 14. The length of the CDR3 is 15 residues. The CDR3 nucleotides are TGCGCCAGCAGCGCCTCGACAGGGCATCCTAGGGGCTACACCTTC. Its protein is CASSASTGHPRGYTF.

The rearrangement joins TRBV12-3 or TRBV12-4 to TRBJ2-1, with TRBD2 matching 16 bases. The CDR3 loop spans 19 amino acids. The trim removed 8 bases at V and 4 bases at J, leaving 14 bases unmatched. The CDR3 DNA is TGTGCCAGCTGCCCGGGACTAGCGGGGGGGCGCAACCCATACAATGAGCAGTTCTTC. This codes for CASCPGLAGGRNPYNEQFF.

This clonotype was found many times. The rearrangement joins TRBV29-1 to TRBJ1-2; 7 bases are a match to TRBD1. Germline V gene sequence: CDR1 SQVTM, CDR2 ANQGSEA. The CDR3 length is 13 residues. The CDR3 region is CTIGGGRDYGYTF. DNA of the CDR3: TGCACAATCGGAGGGGGCAGGGACTATGGCTACACCTTC.